The 4 T cell receptor beta chains in this list originate from one sample, sequenced in a study of OX40 agonist ivuxolimab in advanced cancers. Sequencing used immunoSEQ multiplex PCR; TCRdb keeps in-frame clones, though not all of them. The profile covers approximately 98,000 clones, with approximately 90% appearing a single time and over 0.6% taken by the ten largest. The sample in question was CD4+ or CD8+ T cells sorted from blood, obtained in a trial of the OX40 agonist ivuxolimab. The receptors derive from an adult with an advanced solid tumor such as melanoma, head and neck, liver or kidney cancer.

This sequence joins TRBV7-9 and TRBJ1-2; TRBD1 matches 7 bases. The germline V gene encodes CDR1 SEHNR and CDR2 FQNEAQ (reference sequence). The CDR3 spans 14 residues. J was trimmed by 2 bases and V by 5 bases; bases with no gene match: 5. CDR3 sequence (DNA): TGTGCCAGCAGCCAGGGACAGCCGAACTATGGCTACACCTTC. It yields the protein CASSQGQPNYGYTF.

V usage is TRBV2 and J usage is TRBJ1-5, with 9 bases matching TRBD1. J lost 4 bases, V lost 4 bases, and 5 bases had no gene match. CDR3 length: 15 amino acids. Germline CDR1 SNHLY, CDR2 FYNNEI. The CDR3 nucleotides read TGTGCCAGCAGTGGTGGGACAGGGCGGAATCAGCCCCAGCATTTT. This gives the protein CASSGGTGRNQPQHF.

The chain uses TRBV6-6 and TRBJ2-3; D not certain. The germline CDR1 and CDR2 sequences are MNHNY and SVGAGI (reference sequence). The V end was cut by 6 bases, the J end by 1 base, with 11 bases between. This CDR3 has 14 amino acids. DNA of the CDR3: TGTGCCAGCAGCACCGACACAGGCACAGATACGCAGTATTTT. Translating it yields CASSTDTGTDTQYF.

In DNA form, the CDR3 reads TGCGCCAGCAGTGAGATCCTAGCGGGAGTTGGTGATACGCAGTATTTT. Protein: CASSEILAGVGDTQYF. The rearrangement uses TRBV10-1 and TRBJ2-3, with 10 nucleotides matching TRBD2. J was trimmed by 6 bases and V by 2 bases; bases with no gene match: 8. Germline CDR1 is WNHNN and CDR2 is SYGVQD (reference sequence). The CDR3 sequence is 16 residues long.